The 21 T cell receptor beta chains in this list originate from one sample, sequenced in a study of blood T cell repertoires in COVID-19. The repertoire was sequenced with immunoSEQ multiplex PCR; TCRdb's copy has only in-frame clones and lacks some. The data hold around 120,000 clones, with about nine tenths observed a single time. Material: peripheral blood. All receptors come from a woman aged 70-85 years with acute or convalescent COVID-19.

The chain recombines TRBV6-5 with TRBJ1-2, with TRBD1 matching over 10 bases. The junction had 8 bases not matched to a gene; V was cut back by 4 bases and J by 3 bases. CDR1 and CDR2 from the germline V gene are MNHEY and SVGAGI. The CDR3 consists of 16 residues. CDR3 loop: CASSWTGQGLHYGYTF. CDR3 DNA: TGTGCCAGCAGTTGGACGGGACAGGGGCTCCACTATGGCTACACCTTC.

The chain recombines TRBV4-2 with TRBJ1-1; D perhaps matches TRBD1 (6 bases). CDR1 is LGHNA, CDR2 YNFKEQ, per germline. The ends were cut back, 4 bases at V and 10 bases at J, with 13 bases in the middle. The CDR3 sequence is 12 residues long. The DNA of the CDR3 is TGTGCCAGCAGCCGGGCGGGGGGCCTAGCTTTCTTT. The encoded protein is CASSRAGGLAFF.

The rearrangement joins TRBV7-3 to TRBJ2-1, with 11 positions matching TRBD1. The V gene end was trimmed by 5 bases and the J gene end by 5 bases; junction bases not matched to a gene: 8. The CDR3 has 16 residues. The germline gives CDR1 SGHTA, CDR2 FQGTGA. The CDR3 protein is CASSPKGQGVHNEQFF. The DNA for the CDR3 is TGTGCCAGCAGCCCAAAGGGACAGGGGGTCCACAATGAGCAGTTCTTC.

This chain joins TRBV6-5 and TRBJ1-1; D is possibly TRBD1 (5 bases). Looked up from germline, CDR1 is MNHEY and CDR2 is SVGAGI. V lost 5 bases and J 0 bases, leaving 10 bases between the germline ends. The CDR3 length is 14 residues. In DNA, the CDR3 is TGTGCCAGCAGTCCTACAGGATTGAACACTGAAGCTTTCTTT. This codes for CASSPTGLNTEAFF.

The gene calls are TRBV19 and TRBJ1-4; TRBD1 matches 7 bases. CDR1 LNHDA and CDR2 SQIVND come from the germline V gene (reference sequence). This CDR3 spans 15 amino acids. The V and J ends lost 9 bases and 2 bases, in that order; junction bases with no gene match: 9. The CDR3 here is CASYSPGQTNEKLFF. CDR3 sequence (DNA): TGTGCCAGCTATAGTCCGGGACAGACTAATGAAAAACTGTTTTTT.

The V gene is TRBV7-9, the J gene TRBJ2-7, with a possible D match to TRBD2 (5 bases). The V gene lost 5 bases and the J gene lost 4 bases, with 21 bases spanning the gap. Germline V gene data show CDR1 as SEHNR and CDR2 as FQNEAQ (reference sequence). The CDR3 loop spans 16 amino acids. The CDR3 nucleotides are TGTGCCAGCAGCCCACCCAGGAGTCGGTCGGGATACGAGCAGTACTTC. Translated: CASSPPRSRSGYEQYF.

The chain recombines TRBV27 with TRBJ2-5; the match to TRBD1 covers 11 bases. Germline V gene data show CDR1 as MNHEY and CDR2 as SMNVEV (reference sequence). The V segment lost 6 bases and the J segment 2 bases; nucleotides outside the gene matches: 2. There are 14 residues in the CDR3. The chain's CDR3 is CASSGQGAQETQYF. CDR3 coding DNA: TGTGCCAGCAGCGGACAGGGGGCACAAGAGACCCAGTACTTC.

The DNA of the CDR3 is TGTGCCAGCAGCGCCGGGACAGGGGGCGGAAATCAGCCCCAGCATTTT. It codes for CASSAGTGGGNQPQHF. The V and J genes are TRBV9 and TRBJ1-5, with 12 bases identical to TRBD1. Germline loops: CDR1 SGDLS, CDR2 YYNGEE. After removal of 3 bases from V and 4 bases from J, the junction contained 5 bases not matched to a gene. The CDR3 runs 16 residues.

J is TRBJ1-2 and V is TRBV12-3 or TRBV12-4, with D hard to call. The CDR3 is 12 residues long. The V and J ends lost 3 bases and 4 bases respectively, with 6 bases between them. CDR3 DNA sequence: TGTGCCAGCAGTTTGGAGACCTATGGCTACACCTTC. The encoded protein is CASSLETYGYTF.

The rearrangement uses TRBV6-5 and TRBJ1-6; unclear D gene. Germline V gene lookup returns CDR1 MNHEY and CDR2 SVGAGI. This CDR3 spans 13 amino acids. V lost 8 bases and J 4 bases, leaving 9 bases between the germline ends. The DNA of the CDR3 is TGTGCCAGCGCCGGGGAATATAATTCACCCCTCCACTTT. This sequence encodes CASAGEYNSPLHF.

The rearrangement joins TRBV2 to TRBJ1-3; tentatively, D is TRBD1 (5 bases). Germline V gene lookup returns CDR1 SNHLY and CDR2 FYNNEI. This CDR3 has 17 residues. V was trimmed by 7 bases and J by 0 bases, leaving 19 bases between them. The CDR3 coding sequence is TGTGCCAGCACCCCCTTCGGACAACCCAGCTCTGGAAACACCATATATTTT. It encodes CASTPFGQPSSGNTIYF.

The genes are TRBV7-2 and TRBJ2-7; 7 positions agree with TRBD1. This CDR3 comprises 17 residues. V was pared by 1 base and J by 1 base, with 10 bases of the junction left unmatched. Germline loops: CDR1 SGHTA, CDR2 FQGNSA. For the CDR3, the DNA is TGTGCCAGCAGCTTAGGGACAGGCCTTCCCGAGTCCTACGAGCAGTACTTC. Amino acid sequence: CASSLGTGLPESYEQYF. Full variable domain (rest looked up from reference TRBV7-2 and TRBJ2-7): GAGVSQSPSNKVTEKGKDVELRCDPISGHTALYWYRQSLGQGLEFLIYFQGNSAPDKSGLPSDRFSAERTGGSVSTLTIQRTQQEDSAVYLCASSLGTGLPESYEQYFGPGTRLTVT.

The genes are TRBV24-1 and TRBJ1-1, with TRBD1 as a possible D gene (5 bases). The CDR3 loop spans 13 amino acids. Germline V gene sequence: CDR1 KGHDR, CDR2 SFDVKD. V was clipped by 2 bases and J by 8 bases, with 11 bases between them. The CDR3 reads CATSDWLRGEAFF. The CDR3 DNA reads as TGTGCCACCAGTGATTGGCTCCGGGGGGAAGCTTTCTTT.

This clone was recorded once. CDR3 bases: TGTGCCAGCAGTTTATGCCAGGCGGGGCCAACATCAGCGGGGGGGCGTGGCACAGATACGCAGTATTTT. The encoded protein is CASSLCQAGPTSAGGRGTDTQYF. V is TRBV28 and J is TRBJ2-3; the match to TRBD2 covers 10 bases. The CDR3 has 23 amino acids. The junction had 22 bases not matched to a gene; V was cut back by 0 bases and J by 1 base. Germline V gene data show CDR1 as MDHEN and CDR2 as SYDVKM.

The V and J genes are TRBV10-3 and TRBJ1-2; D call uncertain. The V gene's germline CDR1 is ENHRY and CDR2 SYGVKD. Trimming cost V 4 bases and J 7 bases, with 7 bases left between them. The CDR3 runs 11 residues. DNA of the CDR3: TGTGCCATCAGTGGCGGCAGTGGCTACACCTTC. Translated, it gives CAISGGSGYTF.

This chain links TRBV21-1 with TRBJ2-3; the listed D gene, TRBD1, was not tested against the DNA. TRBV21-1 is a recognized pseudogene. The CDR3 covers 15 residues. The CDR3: CASSKEARPTDTQYF. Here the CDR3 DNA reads TGTGCCAGCAGCAAAGAGGCCAGGCCAACAGATACGCAGTATTTT.

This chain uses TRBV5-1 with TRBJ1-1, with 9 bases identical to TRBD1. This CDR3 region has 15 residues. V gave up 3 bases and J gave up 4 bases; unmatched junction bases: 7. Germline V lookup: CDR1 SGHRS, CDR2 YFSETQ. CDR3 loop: CASSYLTGGSTEAFF. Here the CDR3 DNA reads TGCGCCAGCAGCTATTTGACAGGGGGTAGCACTGAAGCTTTCTTT.

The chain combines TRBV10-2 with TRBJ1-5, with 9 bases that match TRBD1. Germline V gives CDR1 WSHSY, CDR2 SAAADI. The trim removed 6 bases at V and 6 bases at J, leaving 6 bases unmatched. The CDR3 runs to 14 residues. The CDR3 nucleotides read TGCGCCAGCAGGGCCGGGACAGGGTTTCAGCCCCAGCATTTT. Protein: CASRAGTGFQPQHF.

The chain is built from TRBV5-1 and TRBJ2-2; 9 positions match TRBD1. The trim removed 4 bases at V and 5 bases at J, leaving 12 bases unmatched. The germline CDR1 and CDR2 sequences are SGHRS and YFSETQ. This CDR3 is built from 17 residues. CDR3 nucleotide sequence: TGCGCCAGCAGCGGACCCCCTGGGACAGGGAGAACCGGGGAGCTGTTTTTT. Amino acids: CASSGPPGTGRTGELFF.

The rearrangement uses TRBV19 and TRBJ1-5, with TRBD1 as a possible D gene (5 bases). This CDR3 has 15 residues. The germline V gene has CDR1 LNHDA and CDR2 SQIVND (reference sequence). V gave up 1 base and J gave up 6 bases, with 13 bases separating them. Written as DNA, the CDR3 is TGTGCCAGTAGTATAGGGGGGGTTACTAGTCAGCCCCAGCATTTT. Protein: CASSIGGVTSQPQHF.

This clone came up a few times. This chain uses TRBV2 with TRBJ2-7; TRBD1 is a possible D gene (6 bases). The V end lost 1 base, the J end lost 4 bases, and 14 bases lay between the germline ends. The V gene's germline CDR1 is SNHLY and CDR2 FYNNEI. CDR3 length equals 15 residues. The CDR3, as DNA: TGTGCCAGCAGTGAAGAAGGCAGGGGTAGATACGAGCAGTACTTC. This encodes CASSEEGRGRYEQYF.